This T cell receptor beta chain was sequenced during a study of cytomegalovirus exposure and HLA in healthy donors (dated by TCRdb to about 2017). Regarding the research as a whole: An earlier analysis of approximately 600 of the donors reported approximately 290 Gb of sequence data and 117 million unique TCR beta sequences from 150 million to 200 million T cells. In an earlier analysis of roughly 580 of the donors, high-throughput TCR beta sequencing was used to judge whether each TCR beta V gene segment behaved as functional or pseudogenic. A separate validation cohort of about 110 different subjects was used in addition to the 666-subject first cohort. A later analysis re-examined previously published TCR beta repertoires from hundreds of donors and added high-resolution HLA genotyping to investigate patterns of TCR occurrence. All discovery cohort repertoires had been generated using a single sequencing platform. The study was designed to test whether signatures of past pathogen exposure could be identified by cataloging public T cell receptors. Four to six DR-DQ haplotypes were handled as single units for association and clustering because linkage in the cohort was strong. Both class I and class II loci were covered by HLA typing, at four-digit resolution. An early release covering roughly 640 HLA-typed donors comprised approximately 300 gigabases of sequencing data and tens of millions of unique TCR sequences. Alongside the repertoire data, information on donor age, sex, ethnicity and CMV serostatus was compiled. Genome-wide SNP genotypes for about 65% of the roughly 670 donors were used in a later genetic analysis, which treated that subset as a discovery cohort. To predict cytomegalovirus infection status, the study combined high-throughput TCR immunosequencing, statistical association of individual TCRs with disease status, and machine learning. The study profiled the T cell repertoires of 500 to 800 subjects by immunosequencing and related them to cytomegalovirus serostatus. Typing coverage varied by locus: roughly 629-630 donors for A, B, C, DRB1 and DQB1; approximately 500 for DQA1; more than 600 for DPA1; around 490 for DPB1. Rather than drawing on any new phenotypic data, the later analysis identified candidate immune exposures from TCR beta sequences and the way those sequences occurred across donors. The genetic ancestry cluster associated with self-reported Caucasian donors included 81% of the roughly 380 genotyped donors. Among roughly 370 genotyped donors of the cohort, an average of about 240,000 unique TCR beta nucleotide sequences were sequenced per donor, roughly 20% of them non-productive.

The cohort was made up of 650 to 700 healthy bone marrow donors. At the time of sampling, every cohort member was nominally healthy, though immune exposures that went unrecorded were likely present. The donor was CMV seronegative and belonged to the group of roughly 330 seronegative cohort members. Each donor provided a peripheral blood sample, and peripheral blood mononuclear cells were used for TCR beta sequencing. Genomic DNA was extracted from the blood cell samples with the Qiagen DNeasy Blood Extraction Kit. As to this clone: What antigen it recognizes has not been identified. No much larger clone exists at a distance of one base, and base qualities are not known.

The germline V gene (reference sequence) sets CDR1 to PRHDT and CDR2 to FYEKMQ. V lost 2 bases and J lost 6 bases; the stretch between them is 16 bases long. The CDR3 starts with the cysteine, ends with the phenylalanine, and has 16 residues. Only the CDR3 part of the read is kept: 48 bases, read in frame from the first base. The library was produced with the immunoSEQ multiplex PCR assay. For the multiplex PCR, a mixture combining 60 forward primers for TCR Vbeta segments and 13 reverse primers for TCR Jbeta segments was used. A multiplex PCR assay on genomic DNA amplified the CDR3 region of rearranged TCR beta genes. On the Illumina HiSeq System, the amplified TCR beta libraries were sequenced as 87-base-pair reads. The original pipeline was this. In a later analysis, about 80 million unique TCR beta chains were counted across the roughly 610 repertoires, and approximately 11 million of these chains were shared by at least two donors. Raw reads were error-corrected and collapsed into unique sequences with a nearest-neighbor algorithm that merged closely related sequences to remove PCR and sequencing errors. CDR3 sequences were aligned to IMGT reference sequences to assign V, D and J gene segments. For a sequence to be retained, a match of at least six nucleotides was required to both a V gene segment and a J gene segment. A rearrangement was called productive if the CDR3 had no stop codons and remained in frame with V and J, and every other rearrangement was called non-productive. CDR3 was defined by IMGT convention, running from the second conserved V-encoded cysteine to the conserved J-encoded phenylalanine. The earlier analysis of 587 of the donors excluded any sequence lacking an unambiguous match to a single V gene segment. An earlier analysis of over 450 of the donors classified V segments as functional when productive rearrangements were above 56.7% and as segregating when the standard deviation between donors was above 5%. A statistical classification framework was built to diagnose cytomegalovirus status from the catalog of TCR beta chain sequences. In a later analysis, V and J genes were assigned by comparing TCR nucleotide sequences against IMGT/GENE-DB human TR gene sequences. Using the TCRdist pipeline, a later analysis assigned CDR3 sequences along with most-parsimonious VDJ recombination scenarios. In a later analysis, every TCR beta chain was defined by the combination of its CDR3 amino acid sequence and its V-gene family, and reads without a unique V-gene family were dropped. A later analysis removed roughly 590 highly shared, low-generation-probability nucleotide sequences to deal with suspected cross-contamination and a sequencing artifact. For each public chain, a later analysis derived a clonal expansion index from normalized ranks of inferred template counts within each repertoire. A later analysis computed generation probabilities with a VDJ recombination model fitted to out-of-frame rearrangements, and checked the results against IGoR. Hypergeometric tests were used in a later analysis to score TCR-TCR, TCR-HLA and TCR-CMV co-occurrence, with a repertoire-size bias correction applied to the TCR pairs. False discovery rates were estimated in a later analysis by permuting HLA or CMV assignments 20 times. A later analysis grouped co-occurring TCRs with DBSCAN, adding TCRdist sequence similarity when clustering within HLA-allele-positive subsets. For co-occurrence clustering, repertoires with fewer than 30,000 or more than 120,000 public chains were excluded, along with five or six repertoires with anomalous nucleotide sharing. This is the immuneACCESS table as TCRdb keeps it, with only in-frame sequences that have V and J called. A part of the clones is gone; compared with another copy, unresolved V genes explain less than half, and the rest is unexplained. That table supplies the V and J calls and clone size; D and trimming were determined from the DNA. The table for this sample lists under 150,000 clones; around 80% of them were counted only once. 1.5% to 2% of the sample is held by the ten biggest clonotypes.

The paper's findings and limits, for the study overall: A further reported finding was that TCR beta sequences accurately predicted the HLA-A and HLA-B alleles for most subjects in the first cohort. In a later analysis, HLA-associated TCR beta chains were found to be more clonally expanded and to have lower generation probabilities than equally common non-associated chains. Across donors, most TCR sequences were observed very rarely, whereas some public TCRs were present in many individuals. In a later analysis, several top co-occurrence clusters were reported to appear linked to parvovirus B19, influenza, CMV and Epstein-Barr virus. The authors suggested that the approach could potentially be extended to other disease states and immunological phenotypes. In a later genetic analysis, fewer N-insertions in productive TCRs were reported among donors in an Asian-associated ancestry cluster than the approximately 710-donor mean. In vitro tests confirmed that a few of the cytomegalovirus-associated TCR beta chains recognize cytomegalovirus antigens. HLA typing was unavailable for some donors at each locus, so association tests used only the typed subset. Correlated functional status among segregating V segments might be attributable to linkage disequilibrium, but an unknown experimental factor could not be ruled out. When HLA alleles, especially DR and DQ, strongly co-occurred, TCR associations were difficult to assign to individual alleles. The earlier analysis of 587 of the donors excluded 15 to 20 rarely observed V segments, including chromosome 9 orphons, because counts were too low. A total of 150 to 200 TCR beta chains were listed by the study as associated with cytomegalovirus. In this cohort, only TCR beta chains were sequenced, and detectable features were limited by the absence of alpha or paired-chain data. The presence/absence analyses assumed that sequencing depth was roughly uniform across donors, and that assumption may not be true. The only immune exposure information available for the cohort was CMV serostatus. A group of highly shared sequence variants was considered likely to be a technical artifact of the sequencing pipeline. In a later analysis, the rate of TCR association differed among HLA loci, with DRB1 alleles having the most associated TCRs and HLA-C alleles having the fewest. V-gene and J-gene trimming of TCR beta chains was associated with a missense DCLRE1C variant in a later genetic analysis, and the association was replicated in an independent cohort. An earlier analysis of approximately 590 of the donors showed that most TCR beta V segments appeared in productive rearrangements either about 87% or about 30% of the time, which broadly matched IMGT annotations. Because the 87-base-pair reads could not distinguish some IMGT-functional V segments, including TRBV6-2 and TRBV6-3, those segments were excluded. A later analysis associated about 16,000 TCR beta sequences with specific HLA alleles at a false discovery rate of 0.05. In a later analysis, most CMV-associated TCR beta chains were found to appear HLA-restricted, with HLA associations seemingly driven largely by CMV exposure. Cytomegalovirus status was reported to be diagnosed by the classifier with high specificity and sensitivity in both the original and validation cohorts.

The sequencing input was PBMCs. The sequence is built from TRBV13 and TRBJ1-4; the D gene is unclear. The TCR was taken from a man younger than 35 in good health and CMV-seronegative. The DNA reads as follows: TGTGCCAGCAGCTTACGGGGAACTGTGAGGGATGAAAAACTGTTTTTT. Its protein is CASSLRGTVRDEKLFF. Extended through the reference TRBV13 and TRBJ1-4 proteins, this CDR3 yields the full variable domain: AAGVIQSPRHLIKEKRETATLKCYPIPRHDTVYWYQQGPGQDPQFLISFYEKMQSDKGSIPDRFSAQQFSDYHSELNMSSLELGDSALYFCASSLRGTVRDEKLFFGSGTQLSVL.